One T cell receptor (beta chain) is described in this entry. No antigen is known for it. Treatment defined: oral pan-JAK inhibitor, 5-10 mg twice daily. Alopecia areata patients gave lesional scalp punch biopsies and peripheral blood samples. This specimen belongs to a study of CD8+ T cells in alopecia areata. Overall study context: Patients received oral tofacitinib, 5 to 10 mg twice daily, for moderate-to-severe alopecia areata. Study results and caveats: Affected lesional scalp, above all in alopecia totalis/universalis, was more clonal than normal scalp.

The sequencing template was cDNA reverse transcribed from extracted RNA. Libraries were prepared by immunoSEQ multiplex PCR; TCRdb keeps only in-frame clonotypes and omits some of them. This sample has approximately 200,000 clones; roughly 44% occur once, and the top ten carry about 2.6%. The CDR3 length is 15 residues. The germline V gene has CDR1 GTSNPN and CDR2 SVGIG (reference sequence). The junction had 9 bases not matched to a gene; V was cut back by 3 bases and J by 5 bases. This receptor was identified in a human donor with alopecia areata. The chain links TRBV30 to TRBJ2-2; the match to TRBD1 covers 7 bases. Sample: CD4+ T cells sorted from blood, taken between weeks 36 and 40, from a patient treated with tofacitinib. In nucleotides, the CDR3 is TGTGCCTGGAGGGAGACAGGGATTCGAACCGGGGAGCTGTTTTTT. Translating it yields CAWRETGIRTGELFF.